The sequence of this T cell receptor (beta chain) was determined in a study of T cell responses to AZD1222 COVID-19 vaccine. The CDR3 consists of 12 residues. Germline CDR1 is LNHDA and CDR2 is SQIVND (reference sequence). V was trimmed by 3 bases and J by 0 bases, leaving 1 base between them. Here immunoSEQ multiplex PCR was the method, and the copy in TCRdb shows in-frame clones only, minus some. Among 140,000 to 150,000 clones listed, roughly 90% were seen once. The study's findings and limits: Clonal diversity was possibly underestimated; the donors were predominantly white British and more often female. Spike-specific TCR breadth and depth went up after people got two AZD1222 doses.

As concerns this clone: Antigen unknown.

Sequencing was performed on peripheral blood, taken 28 days after the second AZD1222 dose. The rearrangement links TRBV19 to TRBJ2-3, with D hard to call. This TCR came from an adult who received the AZD1222 COVID-19 vaccine. The CDR3 here is CASSISTDTQYF. The CDR3 DNA follows: TGTGCCAGTAGTATTAGCACAGATACGCAGTATTTT.